This T cell receptor (beta chain) is from a study of blood T cell repertoires in COVID-19. This clone was seen a single time. V was pared by 3 bases and J by 7 bases, with 3 bases of the junction left unmatched. The CDR3 spans 14 residues. CDR1 and CDR2 (germline): SGHRS, YFSETQ. The data were produced by immunoSEQ multiplex PCR, yet TCRdb's version contains in-frame clones alone and is incomplete. Seen here are 95,000 to 110,000 clones, around 89% observed once, and the top ten hold 5.5% to 8%. Sequenced input: peripheral blood. This clonotype was obtained from a man aged 50 to 59 with active or convalescent COVID-19. The V gene is TRBV5-1, the J gene TRBJ1-6; 8 bases are shared with TRBD1. CDR3 DNA: TGCGCCAGCAGCTCGGGACAGGCGAATTCACCCCTCCACTTT. It yields the protein CASSSGQANSPLHF.